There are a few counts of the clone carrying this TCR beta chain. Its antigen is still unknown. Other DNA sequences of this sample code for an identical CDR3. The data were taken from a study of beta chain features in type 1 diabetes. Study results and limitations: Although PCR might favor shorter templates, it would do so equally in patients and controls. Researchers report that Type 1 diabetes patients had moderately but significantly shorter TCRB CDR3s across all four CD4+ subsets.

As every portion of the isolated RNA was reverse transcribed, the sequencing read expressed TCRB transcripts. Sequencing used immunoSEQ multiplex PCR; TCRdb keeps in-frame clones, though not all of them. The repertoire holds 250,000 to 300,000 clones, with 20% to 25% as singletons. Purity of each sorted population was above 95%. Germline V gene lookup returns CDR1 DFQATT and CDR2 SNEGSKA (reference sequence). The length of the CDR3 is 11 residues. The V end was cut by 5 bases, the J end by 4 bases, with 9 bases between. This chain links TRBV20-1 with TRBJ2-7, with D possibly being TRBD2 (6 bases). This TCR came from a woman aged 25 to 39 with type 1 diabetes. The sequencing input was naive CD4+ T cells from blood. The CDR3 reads CSARGTYEQYF. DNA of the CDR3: TGCAGTGCTCGCGGGACGTACGAGCAGTACTTC.